The clone carrying this T cell receptor (beta chain) was counted between two and nine times. These data come from a study of blood T cell repertoires in COVID-19. Assay used: immunoSEQ multiplex PCR; TCRdb lists only in-frame clones, some missing. The repertoire consists of roughly 190,000 clones, with about 88% occurring once and the leading ten covering over 13%. The CDR3 is 16 residues long. Trimming shortened V by 1 base and J by 8 bases, and 20 bases separated the two germline ends. Germline V gene lookup returns CDR1 LGHDT and CDR2 YNNKEL (reference sequence). The V gene is TRBV3-1 (or the pseudogene TRBV3-2), the J gene TRBJ1-2; the D is unclear. The source is a man aged 30-40 years with active or convalescent COVID-19. Specimen: peripheral blood. CDR3 in amino acids: CASSQGAQTGSRGYTF. The DNA for the CDR3 is TGTGCCAGCAGCCAAGGAGCCCAGACGGGGTCCCGCGGCTACACCTTC.